This section outlines one T cell receptor beta chain sequence together with its context. The method was immunoSEQ multiplex PCR; TCRdb's version includes in-frame clones alone and lacks a portion of them. This table has more than 65,000 clones, around 96% appearing once. This entry comes from a study of technical replicates of blood from a few donors. The CDR3 totals 16 residues. Germline loops: CDR1 LGHNA, CDR2 YNFKEQ. V dropped 0 bases and J dropped 2; count of bases not matched to a gene: 5. The receptor comes from a human donor in good health. The sample taken for sequencing was T cells isolated from PBMCs. The rearrangement uses TRBV4-2 and TRBJ2-7; TRBD2 agrees at 9 bases. The CDR3 protein is CASSQDQSSGAYEQYF. CDR3 nucleotide sequence: TGTGCCAGCAGCCAAGATCAGTCTAGCGGGGCCTACGAGCAGTACTTC.